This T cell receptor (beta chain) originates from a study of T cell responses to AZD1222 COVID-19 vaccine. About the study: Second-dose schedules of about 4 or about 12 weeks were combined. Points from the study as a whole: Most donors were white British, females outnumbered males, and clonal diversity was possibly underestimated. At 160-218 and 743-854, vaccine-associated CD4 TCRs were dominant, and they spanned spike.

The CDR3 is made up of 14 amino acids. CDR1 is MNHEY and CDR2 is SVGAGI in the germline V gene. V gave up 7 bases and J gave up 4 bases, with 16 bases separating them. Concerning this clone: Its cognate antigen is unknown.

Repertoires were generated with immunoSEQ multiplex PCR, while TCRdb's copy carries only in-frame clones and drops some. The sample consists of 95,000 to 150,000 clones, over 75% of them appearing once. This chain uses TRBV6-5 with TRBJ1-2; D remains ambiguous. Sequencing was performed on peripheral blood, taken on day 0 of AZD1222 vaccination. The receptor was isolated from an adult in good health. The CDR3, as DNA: TGTGCCAGCACCCCGGCTCTTAGTGGCTATGGCTACACCTTC. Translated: CASTPALSGYGYTF.